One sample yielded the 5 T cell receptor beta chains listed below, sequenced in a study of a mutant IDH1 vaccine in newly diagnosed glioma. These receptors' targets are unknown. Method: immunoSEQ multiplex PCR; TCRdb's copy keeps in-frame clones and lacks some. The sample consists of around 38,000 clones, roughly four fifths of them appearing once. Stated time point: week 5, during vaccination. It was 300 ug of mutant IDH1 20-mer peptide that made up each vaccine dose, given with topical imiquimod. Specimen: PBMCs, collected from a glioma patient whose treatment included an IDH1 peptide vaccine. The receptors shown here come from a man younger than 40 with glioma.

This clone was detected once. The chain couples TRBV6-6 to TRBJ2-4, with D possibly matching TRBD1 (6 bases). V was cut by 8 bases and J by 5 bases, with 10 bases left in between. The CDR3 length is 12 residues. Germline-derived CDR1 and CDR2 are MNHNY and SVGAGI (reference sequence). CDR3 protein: CASRDIENIQYF. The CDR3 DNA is TGTGCCAGCCGGGACATAGAAAACATTCAGTACTTC.

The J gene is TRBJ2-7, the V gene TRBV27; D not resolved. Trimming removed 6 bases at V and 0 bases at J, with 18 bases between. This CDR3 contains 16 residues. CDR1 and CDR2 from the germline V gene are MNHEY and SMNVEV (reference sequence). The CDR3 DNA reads TGTGCCAGCAGCACCCGTGGGATCCCTTCCTCCTACGAGCAGTACTTC. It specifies CASSTRGIPSSYEQYF.

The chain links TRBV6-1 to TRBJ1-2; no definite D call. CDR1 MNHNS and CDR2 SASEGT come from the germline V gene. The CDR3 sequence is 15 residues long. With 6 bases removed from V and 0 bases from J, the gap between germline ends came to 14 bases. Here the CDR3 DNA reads TGTGCCAGCAGAGGCGCTGACACGGCTAACTATGGCTACACCTTC. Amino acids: CASRGADTANYGYTF.

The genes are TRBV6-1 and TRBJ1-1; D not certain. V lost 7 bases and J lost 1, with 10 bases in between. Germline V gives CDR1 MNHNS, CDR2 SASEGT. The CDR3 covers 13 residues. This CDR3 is CASNLQKNTEAFF. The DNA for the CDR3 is TGTGCCAGCAACTTACAGAAGAACACTGAAGCTTTCTTT.

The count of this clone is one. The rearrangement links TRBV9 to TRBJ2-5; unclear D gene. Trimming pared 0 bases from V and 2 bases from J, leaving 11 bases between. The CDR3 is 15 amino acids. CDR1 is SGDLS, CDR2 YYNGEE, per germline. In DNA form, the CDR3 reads TGTGCCAGCAGCGTAGATAGTGGGATACAAGAGACCCAGTACTTC. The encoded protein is CASSVDSGIQETQYF.